Below, 9 T cell receptor beta chains from the same sample are listed, as sequenced in a study of blood T cell repertoires in COVID-19. Sequencing was performed with immunoSEQ multiplex PCR; in TCRdb, only in-frame clones are kept and a portion is missing. Among 87,000 or so clones listed, about 85% were seen once. Material for sequencing was peripheral blood. These receptors were taken from a woman older than 75 with COVID-19, enrolled during active disease.

V usage is TRBV7-2 and J usage is TRBJ1-5; the D is unclear. V was clipped by 6 bases and J by 6 bases, with 12 bases between them. Germline V gene sequence: CDR1 SGHTA, CDR2 FQGNSA. The CDR3 is made up of 13 amino acids. The chain's CDR3 is CASSYFAGQPQHF. The CDR3 region has the DNA TGTGCCAGCAGTTACTTTGCGGGTCAGCCCCAGCATTTT.

The chain recombines TRBV24-1 with TRBJ1-4, with TRBD1 as a possible D gene (5 bases). The CDR3 runs 14 residues. V was cut by 2 bases and J by 5 bases, with 8 bases left in between. Germline CDR1 is KGHDR and CDR2 is SFDVKD. CDR3: CATSDSGVNEKLFF. The CDR3, as DNA: TGTGCCACCAGTGATTCGGGGGTGAATGAAAAACTGTTTTTT.

J is TRBJ2-5 and V is TRBV7-2, with 10 bases aligning to TRBD2. CDR1 is SGHTA and CDR2 is FQGNSA in the germline V gene. Germline trimming cut 2 bases from V and 2 bases from J; bases unmatched to any gene: 11. This CDR3 is 18 amino acids long. The CDR3 region has the DNA TGTGCCAGCAGCTTATGGGCTAGCGGGGGCCTTGGGCAAGAGACCCAGTACTTC. Its protein is CASSLWASGGLGQETQYF.

This clone has only one observation. The rearrangement links TRBV2 to TRBJ1-1, with a tentative D call TRBD1 (5 bases). The germline CDR1 and CDR2 sequences are SNHLY and FYNNEI. V was clipped by 4 bases and J by 5 bases, with 11 bases between them. This CDR3 has 13 residues. CDR3 sequence: CASSGQRGTEAFF. The CDR3 DNA reads TGTGCCAGCAGTGGACAGAGAGGTACTGAAGCTTTCTTT.

This clone was observed once. J is TRBJ2-3 and V is TRBV18; the D gene is possibly TRBD1 (5 bases). The CDR3 contains 14 residues. Trimming removed 4 bases from V and 4 bases from J, with 12 bases in between. Germline loops: CDR1 KGHSH, CDR2 LQKENI. Here the CDR3 reads CASSLQGSPDTQYF. CDR3 nucleotide sequence: TGTGCCAGCTCACTTCAGGGAAGTCCAGATACGCAGTATTTT.

The gene calls are TRBV14 and TRBJ1-1; tentative D call: TRBD1 (6 bases). V dropped 4 bases and J dropped 1 base, with 13 bases sitting between them. Germline V gives CDR1 SGHDN, CDR2 FVKESK. The CDR3 spans 15 residues. CDR3 sequence (DNA): TGTGCCAGCAGCCCGATGGGCAGGGGGAACACTGAAGCTTTCTTT. It codes for CASSPMGRGNTEAFF.

The genes are TRBV5-4 and TRBJ1-2; 10 nucleotides align to TRBD1. The ends lost 0 bases at V and 0 bases at J; junction bases unmatched: 5. This CDR3 has 17 residues. CDR1 is SGHNT and CDR2 is YYREEE in the germline V gene (reference sequence). The CDR3 coding sequence is TGTGCCAGCAGCTTGGTGGGACAGGGGTCAGCTAACTATGGCTACACCTTC. The encoded protein is CASSLVGQGSANYGYTF. Full variable domain (remainder filled in from reference TRBV5-4 and TRBJ1-2): ETGVTQSPTHLIKTRGQQVTLRCSSQSGHNTVSWYQQALGQGPQFIFQYYREEENGRGNFPPRFSGLQFPNYSSELNVNALELDDSALYLCASSLVGQGSANYGYTFGSGTRLTVV.

The rearrangement uses TRBV2 and TRBJ2-7; the D gene is possibly TRBD2 (5 bases). Germline CDR1 reads SNHLY; CDR2 reads FYNNEI. Trimming stripped 8 bases from V and 7 bases from J, with 15 bases between. CDR3 length: 12 residues. The DNA of the CDR3 is TGTGCCAGCGGTAGGGAGCGAGGAGAGCAGTACTTC. It yields the protein CASGRERGEQYF.

This clone was observed once. V usage is TRBV18 and J usage is TRBJ2-5; D gene unclear. Trimming stripped 6 bases from V and 5 bases from J, with 13 bases between. The CDR3 covers 13 residues. CDR1 is KGHSH, CDR2 LQKENI, per germline. The CDR3 nucleotides are TGTGCCAGCTCTCCCGCCCTTAGTGAGACCCAGTACTTC. Its translation is CASSPALSETQYF.